Listed below are T cell receptor beta chains from one sample, sequenced in a study of neurological immune-mediated disorders. TCRdb processed the 5' RACE reads anew with MiXCR; each CDR3 protein has one entry. The table lists 74,000 or so distinct CDR3 sequences, roughly 10% of them singletons. Sequenced material: PBMCs. Receptors were obtained from a man in his fifties in good health. The CDR3 runs from the conserved cysteine through the conserved F or W. The order of the fields is clone size, J gene, D gene, V gene, CDR3 DNA, CDR3 protein. A D gene is named only where the DNA matches it firmly. Rows give clone size only sometimes, using once, few, many, or a class for an expanded clone.

clone_size: -; j_call: TRBJ2-2; d_call: TRBD2; v_call: TRBV20-1; cdr3_nt: TGCAGTGCTAGAGATCGGAGACTAGCTGTAGTCTCGAACACCGGGGAGCTGTTTTTT; cdr3_aa: CSARDRRLAVVSNTGELFF
clone_size: -; j_call: TRBJ2-5; d_call: -; v_call: TRBV5-1; cdr3_nt: TGCGCCAGCAGCCCAAACCTCCGACAGACGCGGGCGGACCAGTACTTC; cdr3_aa: CASSPNLRQTRADQYF
clone_size: many; j_call: TRBJ2-5; d_call: -; v_call: TRBV7-9; cdr3_nt: TGTGCCAGCAGCCCAACCGACCCGATGGACAGTCAAGAGACCCAGTACTTC; cdr3_aa: CASSPTDPMDSQETQYF
clone_size: many; j_call: TRBJ2-4; d_call: TRBD2; v_call: TRBV20-1; cdr3_nt: TGCAGTGCTTCGACTAGCGGGAGAAACATTCAGTACTTC; cdr3_aa: CSASTSGRNIQYF
clone_size: many; j_call: TRBJ1-1; d_call: -; v_call: TRBV28; cdr3_nt: TGTGCCAGCAGTGTAACAGGGCGGAACACTGAAGCTTTCTTT; cdr3_aa: CASSVTGRNTEAFF
clone_size: many; j_call: TRBJ2-5; d_call: TRBD2; v_call: TRBV3-1; cdr3_nt: TGTGCCAGCAGCCAACCCCTAGCGGGAGGGCGAGAGACCCAGTACTTC; cdr3_aa: CASSQPLAGGRETQYF
clone_size: many; j_call: TRBJ2-5; d_call: -; v_call: TRBV7-2; cdr3_nt: TGTGCCAGCAGCTTAGCGTCATCGAAAGAGACCCAGTACTTC; cdr3_aa: CASSLASSKETQYF
clone_size: many; j_call: TRBJ2-1; d_call: TRBD2; v_call: TRBV20-1; cdr3_nt: TGCAGTGCTAGAGATCTAACCTACGCGGCGGGAGGGGACTACAATGAGCAGTTCTTC; cdr3_aa: CSARDLTYAAGGDYNEQFF
clone_size: many; j_call: TRBJ1-1; d_call: -; v_call: TRBV24-1; cdr3_nt: TGTGCCACCAAGTATAGTAGACGGATCCCGCATTTCTTT; cdr3_aa: CATKYSRRIPHFF
clone_size: many; j_call: TRBJ2-1; d_call: TRBD2; v_call: TRBV7-8; cdr3_nt: TGTGCCAGCAGCCCACGGACTAGCGGGACCATTCTCTACAATGAGCAGTTCTTC; cdr3_aa: CASSPRTSGTILYNEQFF
clone_size: -; j_call: TRBJ2-7; d_call: -; v_call: TRBV28; cdr3_nt: TGTGCCAGCAGCTCCGGGAGGGACAGGAATTACGAGCAGTACTTC; cdr3_aa: CASSSGRDRNYEQYF
clone_size: many; j_call: TRBJ2-7; d_call: TRBD2; v_call: TRBV29-1; cdr3_nt: TGCAGCGTTGACCGCGGGAGGGACGAGCAGTACTTC; cdr3_aa: CSVDRGRDEQYF
clone_size: many; j_call: TRBJ2-7; d_call: -; v_call: TRBV12-3/TRBV12-4; cdr3_nt: TGTGCCAGTGGAGGTTACGAGCAGTACTTC; cdr3_aa: CASGGYEQYF
clone_size: many; j_call: TRBJ1-2; d_call: TRBD1; v_call: TRBV7-6; cdr3_nt: TGTGCCAGCAGCACAAGCCGGGACAGGGGGAATGGCTACACCTTC; cdr3_aa: CASSTSRDRGNGYTF
clone_size: -; j_call: TRBJ1-1; d_call: -; v_call: TRBV11-3; cdr3_nt: TGTGCCAGCAGCCGGGGACAGAACACTGAAGCTTTCTTT; cdr3_aa: CASSRGQNTEAFF
clone_size: many; j_call: TRBJ2-1; d_call: -; v_call: TRBV5-1; cdr3_nt: TGCGCCAGCAGCTCCGGCCAGGGCCTCAATGAGCAGTTCTTC; cdr3_aa: CASSSGQGLNEQFF
clone_size: many; j_call: TRBJ2-3; d_call: TRBD2; v_call: TRBV20-1; cdr3_nt: TGCAGTGCTACCAGACTAGCGGGAGACTTTCGGACAGATACGCAGTATTTT; cdr3_aa: CSATRLAGDFRTDTQYF
clone_size: many; j_call: TRBJ2-2; d_call: -; v_call: TRBV5-6; cdr3_nt: TGTGCCAGCAGCTTCCCGGAACGCGCCGGGGAGCTGTTTTTT; cdr3_aa: CASSFPERAGELFF
clone_size: many; j_call: TRBJ1-2; d_call: -; v_call: TRBV5-1; cdr3_nt: TGCGCCAGCAGCTTGGGGTGGCGTAGTGGTGGCTACACCTTC; cdr3_aa: CASSLGWRSGGYTF
clone_size: many; j_call: TRBJ1-5; d_call: -; v_call: TRBV28; cdr3_nt: TGTGCCAGCAGCCCTGGGGCATGGGAGAATCAGCCCCAGCATTTT; cdr3_aa: CASSPGAWENQPQHF
clone_size: many; j_call: TRBJ2-6; d_call: TRBD2; v_call: TRBV5-4; cdr3_nt: TGTGCCAGCAGCTTGCCTGGACTAGCGGGAGGTGGGGCCAACGTCCTGACTTTC; cdr3_aa: CASSLPGLAGGGANVLTF
clone_size: many; j_call: TRBJ1-2; d_call: -; v_call: TRBV5-5; cdr3_nt: TGTGCCAGCAGCTTGGCCGGAACAGGGTCCTATGGCTACACCTTC; cdr3_aa: CASSLAGTGSYGYTF
clone_size: many; j_call: TRBJ2-2; d_call: TRBD2; v_call: TRBV5-1; cdr3_nt: TGCGCCAGCAGCTCCTTAGCGGGAGGGCCCAACACCGGGGAGCTGTTTTTT; cdr3_aa: CASSSLAGGPNTGELFF
clone_size: many; j_call: TRBJ2-1; d_call: -; v_call: TRBV14; cdr3_nt: TGTGCCAGCAGCCAAGTGTCAAATCGCGGGCGCTCCTACAATGAGCAGTTCTTC; cdr3_aa: CASSQVSNRGRSYNEQFF
clone_size: many; j_call: TRBJ2-1; d_call: TRBD2; v_call: TRBV20-1; cdr3_nt: TGCAGTGCTAAACCTAGCGGGAGGGCCCTAGTACATGAGCAGTTCTTC; cdr3_aa: CSAKPSGRALVHEQFF
clone_size: many; j_call: TRBJ2-6; d_call: -; v_call: TRBV20-1; cdr3_nt: TGCAGTGCTCCCAGAGCGGGTTTAAATTCTGGGGCCAACGTCCTGACTTTC; cdr3_aa: CSAPRAGLNSGANVLTF
clone_size: many; j_call: TRBJ2-7; d_call: TRBD1; v_call: TRBV5-1; cdr3_nt: TGCGCCAGCACATCCGGGACAGGGGTTGACGAGCAGTACTTC; cdr3_aa: CASTSGTGVDEQYF
clone_size: many; j_call: TRBJ2-6; d_call: -; v_call: TRBV7-2; cdr3_nt: TGTGCCAGCAGCTCTAGGGGAGATGGGGCCAACGTCCTGACTTTC; cdr3_aa: CASSSRGDGANVLTF
clone_size: -; j_call: TRBJ2-5; d_call: TRBD2; v_call: TRBV6-6; cdr3_nt: TGTGCCATACAGCGGGGGGCCCAAGAGACCCAGTACTTC; cdr3_aa: CAIQRGAQETQYF
clone_size: many; j_call: TRBJ2-3; d_call: TRBD2; v_call: TRBV5-1; cdr3_nt: TGCGCCAGCAGCCCTAGCGGGACCACAGATACGCAGTATTTT; cdr3_aa: CASSPSGTTDTQYF
clone_size: many; j_call: TRBJ1-1; d_call: -; v_call: TRBV5-1; cdr3_nt: TGCGCCAGCAGCTTGGCCGGGGGTGGCACTGAAGCTTTCTTT; cdr3_aa: CASSLAGGGTEAFF
clone_size: many; j_call: TRBJ2-7; d_call: -; v_call: TRBV20-1; cdr3_nt: TGCAGTGCTAGAGATCAGGGTAGCGGTAGTTCCTACGAGCAGTACTTC; cdr3_aa: CSARDQGSGSSYEQYF
clone_size: many; j_call: TRBJ2-3; d_call: TRBD2; v_call: TRBV5-1; cdr3_nt: TGCGCCAGCAGCTTGGACCCGTGGACTAGCGGGAGGCTCGCAGATACGCAGTATTTT; cdr3_aa: CASSLDPWTSGRLADTQYF
clone_size: few; j_call: TRBJ2-7; d_call: TRBD2; v_call: TRBV11-1; cdr3_nt: TGTGCCAGCAGCTCCCCGGGGCTAGCGGCCGCGAACTACGAGCAGTACTTC; cdr3_aa: CASSSPGLAAANYEQYF
clone_size: once; j_call: TRBJ2-3; d_call: TRBD1; v_call: TRBV10-3; cdr3_nt: TGTGCCATCATTTCCGGGACAGGGCGTACAGATACGCAGTATTTT; cdr3_aa: CAIISGTGRTDTQYF
clone_size: -; j_call: TRBJ1-1; d_call: -; v_call: TRBV10-3; cdr3_nt: TGTGCCATCAGTGAGTGGGTCTGCACTGAAGCTTTCTTT; cdr3_aa: CAISEWVCTEAFF
clone_size: many; j_call: TRBJ1-1; d_call: TRBD1; v_call: TRBV29-1; cdr3_nt: TGCAGCGTTAGACAGGGGGCTGATCTCGAAGCTTTCTTT; cdr3_aa: CSVRQGADLEAFF
clone_size: many; j_call: TRBJ1-5; d_call: -; v_call: TRBV12-3/TRBV12-4; cdr3_nt: TGTGCCAGCAGTTTAGGGACAGTCCACGTAACCCAGCATTTT; cdr3_aa: CASSLGTVHVTQHF
clone_size: many; j_call: TRBJ2-7; d_call: TRBD2; v_call: TRBV7-2; cdr3_nt: TGTGCCAGCAGTCCCCTCGAGACTAGCGGGAGAGGGTACGAGCAGTACTTC; cdr3_aa: CASSPLETSGRGYEQYF
clone_size: many; j_call: TRBJ1-4; d_call: -; v_call: TRBV5-1; cdr3_nt: TGCGCCAGCAGCTTGACAGTCTCAACTAATGAAAAACTGTTTTTT; cdr3_aa: CASSLTVSTNEKLFF
clone_size: many; j_call: TRBJ2-1; d_call: -; v_call: TRBV5-6; cdr3_nt: TGTGCCAGCAGCTTATACGGGACGGATAATGAGCAGTTCTTC; cdr3_aa: CASSLYGTDNEQFF
clone_size: many; j_call: TRBJ1-5; d_call: -; v_call: TRBV20-1; cdr3_nt: TGCAGTGCTAGAGCAGTGAGCAATCAGCCCCAGCATTTT; cdr3_aa: CSARAVSNQPQHF
clone_size: -; j_call: TRBJ2-3; d_call: -; v_call: TRBV29-1; cdr3_nt: TGCAGCGTTGCCGGGAGCACAGATACGAAATATTTT; cdr3_aa: CSVAGSTDTKYF
clone_size: many; j_call: TRBJ2-1; d_call: TRBD1; v_call: TRBV29-1; cdr3_nt: TGCAGCCCGACAGGGGTATACAATGAGCAGTTCTTC; cdr3_aa: CSPTGVYNEQFF
clone_size: many; j_call: TRBJ1-5; d_call: -; v_call: TRBV19; cdr3_nt: TGTGCCAGTACCCGGATGATCGCCGGGACTCAGCCCCAGCATTTT; cdr3_aa: CASTRMIAGTQPQHF
clone_size: many; j_call: TRBJ2-1; d_call: TRBD2; v_call: TRBV4-1; cdr3_nt: TGCGCCAGCAGCCAAAGAGGACTAGCCGAGCAGTTCTTC; cdr3_aa: CASSQRGLAEQFF
clone_size: many; j_call: TRBJ1-5; d_call: -; v_call: TRBV29-1; cdr3_nt: TGCAGCGTTGTTGTTAGCGGGGCGGGCAATCAGCCCCAGCATTTT; cdr3_aa: CSVVVSGAGNQPQHF
clone_size: -; j_call: TRBJ2-3; d_call: TRBD1; v_call: TRBV7-9; cdr3_nt: TGTGCCAGCAGCTCGACAGGGGTGGATATACAGTATTTT; cdr3_aa: CASSSTGVDIQYF
clone_size: many; j_call: TRBJ2-1; d_call: TRBD2; v_call: TRBV6-2/TRBV6-3; cdr3_nt: TGTGCCAGCAGCCCCCTCGGGGGGGGCGCCTCCTACAATGAGCAGTTCTTC; cdr3_aa: CASSPLGGGASYNEQFF
clone_size: many; j_call: TRBJ2-3; d_call: -; v_call: TRBV7-2; cdr3_nt: TGTGCCAGCAGCTTAGACGGGAGCGAGGGAGATACGCAGTATTTT; cdr3_aa: CASSLDGSEGDTQYF
clone_size: -; j_call: TRBJ1-4; d_call: TRBD1; v_call: TRBV11-2; cdr3_nt: TGTGCCAGCAGCTTATGGGGACAGGGAGTTGAAAAACTGTTTTTT; cdr3_aa: CASSLWGQGVEKLFF
clone_size: -; j_call: TRBJ1-5; d_call: -; v_call: TRBV28; cdr3_nt: TGTGCCAGCAGCCAAGCCGGGGGGCAAGGGCAGCCCCAGCATTTT; cdr3_aa: CASSQAGGQGQPQHF
clone_size: many; j_call: TRBJ2-1; d_call: TRBD2; v_call: TRBV29-1; cdr3_nt: TGCAGCGTTGAAGGAGTAGCGGGCCTAACAAATGAGCAGTTCTTC; cdr3_aa: CSVEGVAGLTNEQFF
clone_size: many; j_call: TRBJ1-2; d_call: TRBD1; v_call: TRBV15; cdr3_nt: TGTGCCACCAGCAGGGGCCAGGACAGGGGACGAGGCTACACCTTC; cdr3_aa: CATSRGQDRGRGYTF
clone_size: many; j_call: TRBJ1-3; d_call: -; v_call: TRBV5-1; cdr3_nt: TGCGCCAGCAGCTTGGACAGGGTCACTGGAAACACCATATATTTT; cdr3_aa: CASSLDRVTGNTIYF
clone_size: many; j_call: TRBJ2-7; d_call: TRBD1; v_call: TRBV7-8; cdr3_nt: TGTGCCAGCAGCCCCCGCTTCACAGGGGTTAACTACGAGCAGTACTTC; cdr3_aa: CASSPRFTGVNYEQYF
clone_size: many; j_call: TRBJ2-3; d_call: TRBD2; v_call: TRBV20-1; cdr3_nt: TGCAGTGCTAGAGACACCGGACTAGCGATAAGCACAGATACGCAGTATTTT; cdr3_aa: CSARDTGLAISTDTQYF
clone_size: many; j_call: TRBJ1-1; d_call: -; v_call: TRBV12-3/TRBV12-4; cdr3_nt: TGTGCCAGCAGAAAAGGGGGGGGGCGCACTGAAGCTTTCTTT; cdr3_aa: CASRKGGGRTEAFF
clone_size: -; j_call: TRBJ2-6; d_call: TRBD2; v_call: TRBV11-2; cdr3_nt: TGTGCCAGCAGCTTAGATCCAGCGGGAGGATTCTCTGGGGCCAACGTCCTGACTTTC; cdr3_aa: CASSLDPAGGFSGANVLTF